This T cell receptor (beta chain) emerged from a study of naive and memory T cell subsets. Study results and caveats: In naive cells, over 95% of TCR sequences were seen only once. Naive and memory repertoire findings lacked a ground truth for validation.

The beta constant-region primer was an equimolar mix of two oligonucleotides covering TRBC1 and TRBC2. Four rounds of PCR amplified the ligated cDNA using nested alpha and beta constant-region primers plus SP2. TCRdb recomputed calls from the UMI-ligation and nested PCR reads with MiXCR, one row per CDR3 protein. Among roughly 140,000 distinct CDR3 sequences listed, more than 15% were seen once. After removal of 6 bases from V and 1 base from J, the junction contained 6 bases not matched to a gene. This CDR3 is 14 amino acids long. Per the germline V gene, CDR1 is MNHNY and CDR2 is SVGAGI (reference sequence). In the case of this clonotype: Its antigen is still unknown.

Cells stained for CD3, CD4, CD8, CD45RA and CD27 were sorted into four subsets. This sequence joins TRBV6-6 and TRBJ2-7; 7 bases map to TRBD2. This TCR was sampled from a human donor in good health. The sequenced sample was naive CD4+ T cells from blood. CDR3 nucleotide sequence: TGTGCCAGCAGACCTGGGGGGGAGTCCTACGAGCAGTACTTC. This encodes CASRPGGESYEQYF.